This passage covers 10 T cell receptor beta chains from one sample sequenced in a study of blood T cells in healthy people across ages. PCR was performed a second time for roughly 7 to 11 cycles using a sample-barcoded 5' primer and a J-beta primer mix. Each CDR3 protein is one row after TCRdb ran MiXCR on the 5' RACE reads. The repertoire includes around 1,700,000 distinct CDR3 sequences, roughly 27% of them detected once, and roughly 8.2% sits in the top ten. The sequencing input was blood. The receptors shown here come from a woman in her twenties or thirties in good health.

There are a few counts of this clonotype. The chain is built from TRBV20-1 and TRBJ2-1, with unresolved D. V lost 3 bases and J 3 bases, leaving 12 bases between the germline ends. This CDR3 comprises 14 residues. Germline lookup yields CDR1 DFQATT and CDR2 SNEGSKA (reference sequence). In nucleotides, the CDR3 is TGCAGTGCTAGGTTCCCAGCGAGCTACAATGAGCAGTTCTTC. It encodes CSARFPASYNEQFF.

This clonotype was recorded a few times. The chain has TRBV5-6 and TRBJ2-5, with D maybe TRBD2 (5 bases). The J call may be faulty, since TRBJ2-7 better matches the DNA end. The CDR3 is 15 amino acids. Looked up from germline, CDR1 is SGHDT and CDR2 is YYEEEE. The CDR3 nucleotides read TGTGCCAGCAGCTTACTCTCCCGACTATTGGACGAGCAGTACTTC. It codes for CASSLLSRLLDEQYF.

This clonotype was detected only a few times. The V call is TRBV7-3, the J call TRBJ1-1; 7 nucleotides line up with TRBD1. Germline CDR1 is SGHTA and CDR2 is FQGTGA. The junction had 7 bases not matched to a gene; V was cut back by 6 bases and J by 0 bases. The CDR3 is 15 amino acids. CDR3 bases: TGTGCCAGCAGACGGACAGGACAGATGAACACTGAAGCTTTCTTT. Translating gives CASRRTGQMNTEAFF.

This clonotype was counted ten times or more. The V gene is TRBV2, the J gene TRBJ2-5; D gene unclear. Trimming pared 7 bases from V and 4 bases from J, leaving 7 bases between. This CDR3 comprises 11 residues. Germline CDR1 and CDR2: SNHLY and FYNNEI. As DNA, the CDR3 is TGTGCCAGCAATCCGGGAGAGACCCAGTACTTC. Translation: CASNPGETQYF.

The V call is TRBV24-1, the J call TRBJ1-1; D not certain. Looked up from germline, CDR1 is KGHDR and CDR2 is SFDVKD. The CDR3 runs 11 residues. The V and J ends lost 12 bases and 3 bases respectively, with 10 bases between them. CDR3 residues: CAPARYTEAFF. CDR3 nucleotides: TGTGCCCCCGCGAGGTACACTGAAGCTTTCTTT.

The chain is built from TRBV2 and TRBJ1-2, with a weak D call TRBD1 (5 bases). The V and J ends lost 7 bases and 5 bases respectively, with 17 bases between them. Germline V lookup: CDR1 SNHLY, CDR2 FYNNEI. This CDR3 spans 14 amino acids. The CDR3, as DNA: TGTGCCAGCATGAGGACACCTCAAGGGTATGGCTACACCTTC. Protein product: CASMRTPQGYGYTF.

A word on this clonotype: A clone one base away is much larger, so this may be a read error. This chain connects TRBV7-9 to TRBJ2-4; 7 bases are a match to TRBD2. The CDR3 is 12 residues long. Germline V gene lookup returns CDR1 SEHNR and CDR2 FQNEAQ (reference sequence). The DNA of the CDR3 is TGTGCCAGCAGCTTAGGCGGGGGAGGTCAGGACTTC. It codes for CASSLGGGGQDF.

This clonotype was seen just once. V gene TRBV7-9 combines with J gene TRBJ2-5, with 13 bases that match TRBD2. The J call is doubtful: the DNA matches TRBJ2-7 better. The CDR3 loop spans 15 amino acids. From germline, CDR1 is SEHNR and CDR2 FQNEAQ (reference sequence). The CDR3 DNA reads TGTGCCAGCAGCTGGACGACTAGCGGGGGGTACGAGCAGTACTTC. This codes for CASSWTTSGGYEQYF.

This clonotype was detected only a few times. The rearrangement links TRBV7-2 to TRBJ2-1; TRBD2 matches 8 bases. Trimming cost V 5 bases and J 6 bases; bases outside gene matches: 12. Per germline, CDR1 SGHTA and CDR2 FQGNSA. The CDR3 length is 16 residues. The CDR3 coding sequence is TGTGCCAGCAGCAACCGAGCGGGAGTCGCGGGCAATGAGCAGTTCTTC. Translating it yields CASSNRAGVAGNEQFF.

The V call is TRBV28, the J call TRBJ2-1; possible D gene TRBD1, 6 bases. Germline V gives CDR1 MDHEN, CDR2 SYDVKM. The V and J ends lost 9 bases and 7 bases respectively, with 16 bases between them. This CDR3 has 13 amino acids. The CDR3 bases are TGTGCCAGTTCCCGATCAACAGGGAATGAGCAGTTCTTC. Its protein product is CASSRSTGNEQFF. Combining the CDR3 with reference TRBV28 and TRBJ2-1 gives the whole variable domain DVKVTQSSRYLVKRTGEKVFLECVQDMDHENMFWYRQDPGLGLRLIYFSYDVKMKEKGDIPEGYSVSREKKERFSLILESASTNQTSMYLCASSRSTGNEQFFGPGTRLTVL.